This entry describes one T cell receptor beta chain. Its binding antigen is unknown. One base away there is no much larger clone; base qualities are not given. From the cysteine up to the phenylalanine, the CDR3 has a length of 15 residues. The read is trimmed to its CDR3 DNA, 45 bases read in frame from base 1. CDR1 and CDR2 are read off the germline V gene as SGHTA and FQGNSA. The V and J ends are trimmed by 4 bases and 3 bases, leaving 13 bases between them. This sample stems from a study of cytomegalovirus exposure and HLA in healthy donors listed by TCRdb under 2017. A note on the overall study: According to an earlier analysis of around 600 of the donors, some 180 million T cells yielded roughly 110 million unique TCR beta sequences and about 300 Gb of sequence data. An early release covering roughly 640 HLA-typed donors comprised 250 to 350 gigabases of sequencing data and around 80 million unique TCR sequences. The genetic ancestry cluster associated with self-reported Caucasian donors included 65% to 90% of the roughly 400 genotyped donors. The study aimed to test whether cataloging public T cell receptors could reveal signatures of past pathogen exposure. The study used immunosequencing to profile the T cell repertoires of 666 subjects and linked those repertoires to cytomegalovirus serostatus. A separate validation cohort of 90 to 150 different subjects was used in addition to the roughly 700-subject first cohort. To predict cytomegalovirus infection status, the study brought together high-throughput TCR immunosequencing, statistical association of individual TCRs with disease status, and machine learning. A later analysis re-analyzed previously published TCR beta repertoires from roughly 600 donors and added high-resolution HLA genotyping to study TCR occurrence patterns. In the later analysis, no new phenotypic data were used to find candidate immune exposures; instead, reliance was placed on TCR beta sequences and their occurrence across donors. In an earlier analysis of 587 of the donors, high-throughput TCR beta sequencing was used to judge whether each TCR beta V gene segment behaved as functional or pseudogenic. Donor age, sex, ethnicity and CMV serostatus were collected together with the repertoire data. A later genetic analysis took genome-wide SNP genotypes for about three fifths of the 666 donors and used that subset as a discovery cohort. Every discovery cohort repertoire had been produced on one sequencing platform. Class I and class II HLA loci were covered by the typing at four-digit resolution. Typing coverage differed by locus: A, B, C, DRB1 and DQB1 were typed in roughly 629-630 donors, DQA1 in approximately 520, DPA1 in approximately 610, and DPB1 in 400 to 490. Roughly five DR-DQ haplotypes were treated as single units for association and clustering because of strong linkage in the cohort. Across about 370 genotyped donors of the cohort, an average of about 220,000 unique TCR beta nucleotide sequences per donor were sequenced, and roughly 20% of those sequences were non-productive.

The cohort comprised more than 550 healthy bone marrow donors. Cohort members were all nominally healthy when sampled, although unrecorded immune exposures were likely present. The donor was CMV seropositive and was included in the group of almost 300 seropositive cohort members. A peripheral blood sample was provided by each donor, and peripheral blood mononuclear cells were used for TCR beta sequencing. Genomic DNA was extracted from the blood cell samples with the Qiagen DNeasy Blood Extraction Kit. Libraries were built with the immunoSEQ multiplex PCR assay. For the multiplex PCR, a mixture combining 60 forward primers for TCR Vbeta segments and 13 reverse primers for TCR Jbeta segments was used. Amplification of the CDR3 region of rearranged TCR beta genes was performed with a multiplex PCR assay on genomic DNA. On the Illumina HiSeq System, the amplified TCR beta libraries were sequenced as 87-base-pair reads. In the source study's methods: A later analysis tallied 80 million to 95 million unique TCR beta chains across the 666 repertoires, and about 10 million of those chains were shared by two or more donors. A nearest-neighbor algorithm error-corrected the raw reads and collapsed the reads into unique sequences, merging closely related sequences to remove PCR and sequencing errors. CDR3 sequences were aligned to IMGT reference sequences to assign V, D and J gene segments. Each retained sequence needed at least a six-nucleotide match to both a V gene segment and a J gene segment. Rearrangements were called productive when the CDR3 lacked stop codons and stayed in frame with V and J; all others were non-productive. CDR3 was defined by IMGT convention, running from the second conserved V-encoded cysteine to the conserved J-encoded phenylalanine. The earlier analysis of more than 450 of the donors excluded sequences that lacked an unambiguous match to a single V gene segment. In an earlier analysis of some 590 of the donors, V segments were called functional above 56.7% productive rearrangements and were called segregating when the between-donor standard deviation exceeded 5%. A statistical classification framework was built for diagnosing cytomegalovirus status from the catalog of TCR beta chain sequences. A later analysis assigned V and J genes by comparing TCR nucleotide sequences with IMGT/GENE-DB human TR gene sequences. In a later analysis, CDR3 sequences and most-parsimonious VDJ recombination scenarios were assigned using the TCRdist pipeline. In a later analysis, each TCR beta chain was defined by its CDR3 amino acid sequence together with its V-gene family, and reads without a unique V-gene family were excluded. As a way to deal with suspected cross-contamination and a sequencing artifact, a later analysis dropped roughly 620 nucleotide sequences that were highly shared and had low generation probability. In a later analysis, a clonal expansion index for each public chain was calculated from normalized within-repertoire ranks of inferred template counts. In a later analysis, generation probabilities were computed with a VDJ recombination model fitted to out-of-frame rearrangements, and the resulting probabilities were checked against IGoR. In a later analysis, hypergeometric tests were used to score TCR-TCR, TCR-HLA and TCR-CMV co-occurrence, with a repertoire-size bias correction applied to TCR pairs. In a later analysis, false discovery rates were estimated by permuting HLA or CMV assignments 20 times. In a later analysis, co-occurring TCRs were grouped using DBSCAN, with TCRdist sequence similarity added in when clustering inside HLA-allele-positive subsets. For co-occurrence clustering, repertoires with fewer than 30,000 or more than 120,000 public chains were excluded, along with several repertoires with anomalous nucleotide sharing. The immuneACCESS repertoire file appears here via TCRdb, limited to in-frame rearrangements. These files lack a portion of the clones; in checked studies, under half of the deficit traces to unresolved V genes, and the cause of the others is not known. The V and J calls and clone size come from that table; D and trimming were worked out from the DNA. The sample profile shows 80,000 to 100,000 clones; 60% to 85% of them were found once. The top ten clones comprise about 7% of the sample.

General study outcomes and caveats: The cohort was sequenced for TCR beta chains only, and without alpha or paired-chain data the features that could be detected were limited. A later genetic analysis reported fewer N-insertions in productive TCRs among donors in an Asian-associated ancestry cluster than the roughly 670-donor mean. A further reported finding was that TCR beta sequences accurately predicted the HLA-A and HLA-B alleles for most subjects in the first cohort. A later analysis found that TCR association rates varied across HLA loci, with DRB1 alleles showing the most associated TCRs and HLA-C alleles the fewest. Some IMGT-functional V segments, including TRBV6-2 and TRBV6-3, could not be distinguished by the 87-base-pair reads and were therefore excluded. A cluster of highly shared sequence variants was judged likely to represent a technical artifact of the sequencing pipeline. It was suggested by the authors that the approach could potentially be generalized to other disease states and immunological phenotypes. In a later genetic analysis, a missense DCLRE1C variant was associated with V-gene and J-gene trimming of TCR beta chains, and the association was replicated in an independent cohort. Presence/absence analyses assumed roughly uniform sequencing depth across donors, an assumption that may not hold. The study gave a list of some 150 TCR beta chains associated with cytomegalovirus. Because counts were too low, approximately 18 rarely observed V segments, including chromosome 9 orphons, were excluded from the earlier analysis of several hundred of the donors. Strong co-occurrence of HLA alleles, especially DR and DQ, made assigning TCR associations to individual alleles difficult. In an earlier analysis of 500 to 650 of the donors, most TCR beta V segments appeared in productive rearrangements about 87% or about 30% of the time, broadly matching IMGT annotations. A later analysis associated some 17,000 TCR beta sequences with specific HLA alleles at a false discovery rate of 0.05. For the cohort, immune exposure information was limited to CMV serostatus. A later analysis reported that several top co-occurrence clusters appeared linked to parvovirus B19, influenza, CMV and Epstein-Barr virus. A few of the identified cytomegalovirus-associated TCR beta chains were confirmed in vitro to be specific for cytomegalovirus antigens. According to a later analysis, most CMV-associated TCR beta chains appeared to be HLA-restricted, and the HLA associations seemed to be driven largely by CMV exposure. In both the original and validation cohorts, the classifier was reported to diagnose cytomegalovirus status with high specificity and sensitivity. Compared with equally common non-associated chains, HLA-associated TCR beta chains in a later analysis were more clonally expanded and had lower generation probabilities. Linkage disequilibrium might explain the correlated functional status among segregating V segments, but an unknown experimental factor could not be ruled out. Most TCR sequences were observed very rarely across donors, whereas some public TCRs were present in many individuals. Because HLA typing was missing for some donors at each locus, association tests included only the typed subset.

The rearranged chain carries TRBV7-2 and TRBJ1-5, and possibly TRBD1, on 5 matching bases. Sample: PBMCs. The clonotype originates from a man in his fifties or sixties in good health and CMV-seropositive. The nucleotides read TGTGCCAGCAGCTCGACCGACAGTCACAATCAGCCCCAGCATTTT. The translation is CASSSTDSHNQPQHF.